This TCR beta chain was captured by sequencing in a study of shared clonotypes between healthy human individuals. Overall study findings and caveats: Naive CD4 clonotype sharing across a handful of donors was approximately 5.2%.

Note on this clone: Its antigen is unidentified.

Clones were sequenced by immunoSEQ multiplex PCR, and TCRdb holds only the in-frame ones, with some missing. The sample consists of about 600,000 clones, roughly 98% of them appearing once. Per germline, CDR1 ENHRY and CDR2 SYGVKD. CDR3 size: 14 residues. V was shortened by 3 bases and J by 2 bases, with 11 bases between the two germline ends. Naive-designated CD8 cells lacked CD45RO, were positively enriched for CCR7, and omitted terminally differentiated effector memory CD45RA+ cells. The chain couples TRBV10-3 to TRBJ2-7; weak D call: TRBD2 (5 bases). This receptor was taken from a man younger than 40 in good health. Sequenced sample: naive CD8+ T cells sorted from blood. CDR3 sequence: CAISDSSGAYEQYF. The CDR3 DNA is TGTGCCATCAGTGATTCCAGCGGAGCCTACGAGCAGTACTTC.